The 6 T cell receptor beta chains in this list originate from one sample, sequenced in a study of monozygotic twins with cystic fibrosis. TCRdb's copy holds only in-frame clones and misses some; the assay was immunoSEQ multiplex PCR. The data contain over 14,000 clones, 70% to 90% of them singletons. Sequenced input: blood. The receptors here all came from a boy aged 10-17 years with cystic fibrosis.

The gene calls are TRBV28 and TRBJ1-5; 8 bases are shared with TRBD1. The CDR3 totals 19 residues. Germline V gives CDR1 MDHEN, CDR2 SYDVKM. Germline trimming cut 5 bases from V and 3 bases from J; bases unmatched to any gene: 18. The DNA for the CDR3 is TGTGCCAGCAGTCTCCCGGACAGGGTGTATTATGTGGACAATCAGCCCCAGCATTTT. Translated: CASSLPDRVYYVDNQPQHF.

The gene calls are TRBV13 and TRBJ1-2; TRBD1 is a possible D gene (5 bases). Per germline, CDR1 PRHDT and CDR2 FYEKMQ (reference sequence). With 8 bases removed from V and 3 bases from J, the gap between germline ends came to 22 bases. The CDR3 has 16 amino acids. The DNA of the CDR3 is TGTGCCAGCCACACCGGTCAGGGAATGTTGGACTATGGCTACACCTTC. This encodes CASHTGQGMLDYGYTF.

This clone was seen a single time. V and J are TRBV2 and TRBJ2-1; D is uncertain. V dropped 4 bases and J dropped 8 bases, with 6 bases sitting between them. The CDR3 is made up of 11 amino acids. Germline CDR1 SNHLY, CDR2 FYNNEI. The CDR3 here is CASSVLDEQFF. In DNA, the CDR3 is TGTGCCAGCAGTGTTTTGGATGAGCAGTTCTTC.

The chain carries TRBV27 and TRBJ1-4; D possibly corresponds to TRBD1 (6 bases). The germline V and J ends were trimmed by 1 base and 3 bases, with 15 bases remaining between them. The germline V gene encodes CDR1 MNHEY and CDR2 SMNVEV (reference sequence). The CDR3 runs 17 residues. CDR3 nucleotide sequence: TGTGCCAGCAGTTTATGCCTTTACAGGGCGGCTAATGAAAAACTGTTTTTT. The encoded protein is CASSLCLYRAANEKLFF.

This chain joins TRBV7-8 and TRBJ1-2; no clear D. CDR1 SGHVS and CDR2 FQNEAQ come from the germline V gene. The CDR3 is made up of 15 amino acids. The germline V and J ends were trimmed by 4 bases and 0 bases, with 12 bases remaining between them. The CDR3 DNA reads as TGTGCCAGCAGCTCCCGACGGGTTTCTAACTATGGCTACACCTTC. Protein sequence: CASSSRRVSNYGYTF.

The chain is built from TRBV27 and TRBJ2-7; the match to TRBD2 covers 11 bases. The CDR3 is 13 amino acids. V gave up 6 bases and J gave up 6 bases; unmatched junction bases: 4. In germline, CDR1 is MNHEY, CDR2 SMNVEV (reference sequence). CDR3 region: CASSLAGGGEQYF. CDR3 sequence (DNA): TGTGCCAGCAGCCTAGCGGGAGGTGGCGAGCAGTACTTC.